One sample yielded the 3 T cell receptor beta chains listed below, sequenced in a study of glioma-infiltrating T cells after dendritic cell vaccination. As to time point: after dendritic cell vaccination, including at tumor progression/relapse. This table comes from immunoSEQ multiplex PCR, and its TCRdb copy is limited to in-frame clones, with some not included. This sample carries 90,000 or so clones, 75% to 85% of them seen once, and the ten largest clones take 2% to 2.5%. Source: blood, taken after dendritic cell vaccination. These receptor sequences come from a human donor with glioblastoma.

As DNA, the CDR3 is TGTGCCAGCAGTTTCAGCGGACTAGCGGGGAATTACAATGAGCAGTTCTTC. Translating it yields CASSFSGLAGNYNEQFF. The chain links TRBV27 to TRBJ2-1; 12 positions match TRBD2. Germline V CDR1 and CDR2: MNHEY, SMNVEV (reference sequence). The CDR3 contains 17 residues. V was clipped by 3 bases and J by 4 bases; unmatched bases: 7.

The chain has TRBV28 and TRBJ1-5; D remains ambiguous. CDR3 length: 14 amino acids. Germline V gene lookup returns CDR1 MDHEN and CDR2 SYDVKM. V gave up 7 bases and J gave up 7 bases, with 17 bases separating them. The CDR3, as DNA: TGTGCCAGCACCTCGGGAGGGCAGCAGCAGCCCCAGCATTTT. It is translated as CASTSGGQQQPQHF.

The chain carries TRBV10-3 and TRBJ2-5, with D perhaps TRBD1 (6 bases). With 8 bases removed from V and 10 bases from J, the gap between germline ends came to 17 bases. The CDR3 is 12 amino acids. CDR1 and CDR2 (germline): ENHRY, SYGVKD. The CDR3 region has the DNA TGTGCCATCGGGCCAGGGGAAAATGACCAGTACTTC. Encoded protein: CAIGPGENDQYF.